This section outlines one T cell receptor beta chain sequence together with its context. These data originate in a study of blood T cell repertoires in COVID-19. The CDR3 extends over 12 amino acids. V was trimmed by 2 bases and J by 12 bases, leaving 14 bases between them. The germline V gene encodes CDR1 SGHDT and CDR2 YYEEEE. In terms of age and location, participants ranged from about 18 to 100 years and lived in about two dozen US areas. Libraries were prepared by immunoSEQ multiplex PCR; TCRdb keeps only in-frame clonotypes and omits some of them. The sample carries fewer than 350,000 clones, under 90% recorded once.

V and J are TRBV5-6 and TRBJ1-1; D gene unclear. The receptor was derived from a man aged 55 to 69 who had recovered from COVID-19. The specimen sequenced was PBMCs or T cells enriched from blood (not recorded which). The CDR3 DNA sequence: TGTGCCAGCAGCTTTTCGAGAGGGTCGTCTTTCTTT. Translating it yields CASSFSRGSSFF.